This TCR beta chain appears in the sequencing data of a study of T cells in localized non-small cell lung cancer. Some clones are missing from TCRdb's copy, which holds only in-frame ones; the method was immunoSEQ multiplex PCR. This table has about 52,000 clones, around 86% appearing once. V gave up 0 bases and J gave up 5 bases, with 14 bases separating them. The CDR3 contains 15 residues. Germline V gene data show CDR1 as SGHNT and CDR2 as YYREEE (reference sequence). This receptor was taken from a female donor with stage II lung adenocarcinoma. The source material was PBMCs, sampled before any cancer treatment. The chain has TRBV5-4 and TRBJ2-5; a possible D gene is TRBD2 (6 bases). CDR3 in amino acids: CASSLGGGREETQYF. CDR3 DNA: TGTGCCAGCAGCTTGGGGGGCGGACGGGAGGAGACCCAGTACTTC.